The rows below give T cell receptor beta chains drawn from one sample of a study of shared clonotypes between healthy human individuals. Some clones are missing from TCRdb's copy, which holds only in-frame ones; the method was immunoSEQ multiplex PCR. The data show around 2.3 million clones, approximately 94% seen once. The sequencing sample was made of naive CD4+ T cells sorted from blood. The receptor source for this set is a man aged 18-30 years in good health. The CDR3 runs from the conserved cysteine through the conserved F or W. Fields, in order: V gene, clone size, CDR3 length, J gene, D gene, CDR3 protein, CDR3 DNA. The D gene is left open where the match is weak. The listing skips clone size in some rows; elsewhere it reads once, few, many or a size class.

V gene: TRBV5-4; clone size: -; CDR3 length: 15; J gene: TRBJ2-1; D gene: TRBD1; CDR3 protein: CASSNSTGAYNEQFF; CDR3 DNA: TGTGCCAGCAGCAACTCTACAGGGGCATACAATGAGCAGTTCTTC
V gene: TRBV5-1; clone size: once; CDR3 length: 16; J gene: TRBJ1-1; D gene: TRBD1; CDR3 protein: CASSLGQGAKNTEAFF; CDR3 DNA: TGCGCCAGCAGCTTGGGTCAGGGGGCTAAGAACACTGAAGCTTTCTTT
V gene: TRBV19; clone size: -; CDR3 length: 14; J gene: TRBJ1-2; D gene: -; CDR3 protein: CASSIGTGSYGYTF; CDR3 DNA: TGTGCCAGTAGTATAGGAACAGGGTCCTATGGCTACACCTTC
V gene: TRBV27; clone size: -; CDR3 length: 15; J gene: TRBJ1-1; D gene: -; CDR3 protein: CASRGLALGDTEAFF; CDR3 DNA: TGTGCCAGCAGGGGACTTGCCCTGGGGGACACTGAAGCTTTCTTT
V gene: TRBV6-5; clone size: -; CDR3 length: 14; J gene: TRBJ2-7; D gene: TRBD1; CDR3 protein: CASRKTGGSYEQYF; CDR3 DNA: TGTGCCAGCAGAAAAACAGGGGGCTCCTACGAGCAGTACTTC
V gene: TRBV2; clone size: -; CDR3 length: 14; J gene: TRBJ2-1; D gene: TRBD2; CDR3 protein: CASRLAGGGVEQFF; CDR3 DNA: TGTGCCAGCAGACTAGCGGGAGGAGGGGTTGAGCAGTTCTTC
V gene: TRBV27; clone size: -; CDR3 length: 12; J gene: TRBJ1-4; D gene: -; CDR3 protein: CASRQGIEKLFF; CDR3 DNA: TGTGCCAGCAGGCAGGGAATTGAAAAACTGTTTTTT
V gene: TRBV18; clone size: -; CDR3 length: 15; J gene: TRBJ2-7; D gene: TRBD1; CDR3 protein: CASSPRQGGQDEQYF; CDR3 DNA: TGTGCCAGCTCACCGCGACAGGGGGGTCAGGACGAGCAGTACTTC
V gene: TRBV7-9; clone size: -; CDR3 length: 16; J gene: TRBJ2-7; D gene: TRBD1; CDR3 protein: CASSLPRTGGIDEQYF; CDR3 DNA: TGTGCCAGCAGCTTGCCCCGGACAGGGGGCATCGACGAGCAGTACTTC
V gene: TRBV5-1; clone size: -; CDR3 length: 15; J gene: TRBJ2-2; D gene: -; CDR3 protein: CASSFRAGVTGELFF; CDR3 DNA: TGCGCCAGCAGCTTTCGGGCGGGCGTTACCGGGGAGCTGTTTTTT
V gene: TRBV5-1; clone size: -; CDR3 length: 14; J gene: TRBJ2-7; D gene: TRBD1; CDR3 protein: CASSGATGGYEQYF; CDR3 DNA: TGCGCCAGCAGCGGTGCGACAGGGGGGTACGAGCAGTACTTC
V gene: TRBV5-6; clone size: -; CDR3 length: 16; J gene: TRBJ2-5; D gene: TRBD2; CDR3 protein: CASSRRTSGIQETQYF; CDR3 DNA: TGTGCCAGCAGCAGGAGGACTAGCGGGATACAAGAGACCCAGTACTTC
V gene: TRBV4-1; clone size: once; CDR3 length: 15; J gene: TRBJ1-1; D gene: TRBD1; CDR3 protein: CASSPGQGKRTEAFF; CDR3 DNA: TGCGCCAGCAGCCCGGGACAGGGGAAGAGAACTGAAGCTTTCTTT
V gene: TRBV10-3; clone size: -; CDR3 length: 14; J gene: TRBJ2-7; D gene: -; CDR3 protein: CAISESAGTYEQYF; CDR3 DNA: TGTGCCATCAGTGAGTCCGCGGGGACCTACGAGCAGTACTTC
V gene: TRBV10-3; clone size: -; CDR3 length: 19; J gene: TRBJ1-3; D gene: -; CDR3 protein: CAISESYAWQNPSGNTIYF; CDR3 DNA: TGTGCCATCAGTGAGTCCTACGCCTGGCAGAATCCTTCTGGAAACACCATATATTTT
V gene: TRBV6-6; clone size: -; CDR3 length: 14; J gene: TRBJ1-2; D gene: -; CDR3 protein: CASSYFDTSYGYTF; CDR3 DNA: TGTGCCAGCAGTTACTTTGACACAAGCTATGGCTACACCTTC
V gene: TRBV6-1; clone size: -; CDR3 length: 13; J gene: TRBJ2-1; D gene: -; CDR3 protein: CASSEAGSTEQFF; CDR3 DNA: TGTGCCAGCAGTGAAGCGGGGTCGACTGAGCAGTTCTTC
V gene: TRBV11-2; clone size: -; CDR3 length: 17; J gene: TRBJ2-1; D gene: TRBD2; CDR3 protein: CASSLELRTSVYNEQFF; CDR3 DNA: TGTGCCAGCAGCTTAGAACTTCGGACTAGCGTATACAATGAGCAGTTCTTC
V gene: TRBV28; clone size: -; CDR3 length: 12; J gene: TRBJ1-2; D gene: TRBD1; CDR3 protein: CASSLQGSGYTF; CDR3 DNA: TGTGCCAGCAGTCTACAGGGGAGCGGCTACACCTTC
V gene: TRBV4-2; clone size: -; CDR3 length: 16; J gene: TRBJ2-7; D gene: TRBD2; CDR3 protein: CASSVVTSGASYEQYF; CDR3 DNA: TGTGCCAGCAGCGTAGTTACTAGCGGCGCCTCCTACGAGCAGTACTTC
V gene: TRBV5-8; clone size: -; CDR3 length: 16; J gene: TRBJ1-1; D gene: -; CDR3 protein: CASSLVMRLGGTEAFF; CDR3 DNA: TGTGCCAGCAGCTTGGTAATGCGTCTGGGTGGTACTGAAGCTTTCTTT
V gene: TRBV19; clone size: -; CDR3 length: 14; J gene: TRBJ1-5; D gene: TRBD1; CDR3 protein: CASSVGQGGRPQHF; CDR3 DNA: TGTGCCAGTAGTGTGGGACAGGGGGGGCGGCCCCAGCATTTT
V gene: TRBV11-2; clone size: -; CDR3 length: 15; J gene: TRBJ2-2; D gene: -; CDR3 protein: CASSFSQAGTGELFF; CDR3 DNA: TGTGCCAGCAGCTTCAGCCAGGCCGGTACCGGGGAGCTGTTTTTT